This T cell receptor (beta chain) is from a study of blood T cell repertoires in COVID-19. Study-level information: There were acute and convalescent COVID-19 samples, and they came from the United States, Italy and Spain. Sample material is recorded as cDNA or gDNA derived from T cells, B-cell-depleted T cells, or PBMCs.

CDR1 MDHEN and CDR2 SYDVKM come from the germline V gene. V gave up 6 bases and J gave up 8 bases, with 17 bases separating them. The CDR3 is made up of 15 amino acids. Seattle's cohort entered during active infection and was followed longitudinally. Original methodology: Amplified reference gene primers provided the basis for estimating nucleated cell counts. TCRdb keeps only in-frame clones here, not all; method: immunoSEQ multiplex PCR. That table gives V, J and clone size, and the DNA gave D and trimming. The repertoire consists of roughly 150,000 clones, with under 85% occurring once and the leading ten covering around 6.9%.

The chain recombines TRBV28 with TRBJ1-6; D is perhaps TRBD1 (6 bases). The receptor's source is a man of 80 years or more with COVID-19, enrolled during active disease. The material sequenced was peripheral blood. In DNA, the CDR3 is TGTGCCAGCAGGATGGGGGGGCCCACATATTCACCCCTCCACTTT. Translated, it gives CASRMGGPTYSPLHF.